The subject of this entry is one TCR beta chain. The CDR3 has 13 amino acids. V gave up 4 bases and J gave up 8 bases; unmatched junction bases: 3. The V gene's germline CDR1 is KGHSH and CDR2 LQKENI. This table comes from immunoSEQ multiplex PCR, and its TCRdb copy is limited to in-frame clones, with some not included. The table shows approximately 77,000 clones, with 80% to 95% occurring only once. The data were obtained in a study of OX40 agonist ivuxolimab in advanced cancers. The sample consisted of CD4+ or CD8+ T cells sorted from blood, taken in a trial of the OX40 agonist ivuxolimab. This TCR came from an adult with an advanced solid tumor such as melanoma, head and neck, liver or kidney cancer. The chain joins TRBV18 to TRBJ1-3; TRBD1 aligns across 9 bases. CDR3 DNA sequence: TGTGCCAGCTCACAGGGACAGGGAGACACCATATATTTT. It yields the protein CASSQGQGDTIYF.